This T cell receptor (beta chain) was sequenced in a study of cytomegalovirus exposure and HLA in healthy donors. This clone was observed a single time. Its matching antigen is unknown. Both 60 Vbeta primers and 13 Jbeta primers went into the PCR. Profiled with immunoSEQ multiplex PCR; TCRdb holds only in-frame clones, not every one. The sample records about 160,000 clones, approximately 75% being singletons. Points from the study as a whole: Apparent HLA restriction characterized most CMV-associated TCR beta chains in a later analysis. There were under 200 TCR beta chains listed as cytomegalovirus-associated. Most TCR sequences were seen very rarely across donors, but some public TCRs occurred in many. Later analysis identified a missense DCLRE1C variant that was linked to TCR beta V- and J-gene trimming.

There are 16 residues in the CDR3. J was trimmed by 3 bases and V by 2 bases; bases with no gene match: 6. The germline CDR1 and CDR2 sequences are SGHDN and FVKESK. The TCR originated in a man aged 25-40 years in good health and CMV-seropositive. The source material was PBMCs. The chain employs TRBV14 and TRBJ1-1, with 10 nucleotides matching TRBD1. The CDR3 region has the DNA TGTGCCAGCAGCCAACTAGCCGGGACAGGGGACACTGAAGCTTTCTTT. The encoded protein is CASSQLAGTGDTEAFF.